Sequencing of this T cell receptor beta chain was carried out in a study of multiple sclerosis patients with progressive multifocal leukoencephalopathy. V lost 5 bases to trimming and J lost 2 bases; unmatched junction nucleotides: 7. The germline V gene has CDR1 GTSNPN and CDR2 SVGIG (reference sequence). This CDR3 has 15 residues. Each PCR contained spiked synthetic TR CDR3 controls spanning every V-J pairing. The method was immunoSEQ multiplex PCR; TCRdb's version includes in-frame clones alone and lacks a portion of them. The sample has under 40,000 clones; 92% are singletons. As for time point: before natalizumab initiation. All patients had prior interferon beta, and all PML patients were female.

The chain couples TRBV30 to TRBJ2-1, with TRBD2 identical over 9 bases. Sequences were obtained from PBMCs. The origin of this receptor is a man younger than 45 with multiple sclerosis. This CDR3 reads CAWALLAGAYNEQFF. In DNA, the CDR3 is TGTGCCTGGGCTCTCTTAGCGGGAGCCTACAATGAGCAGTTCTTC.